This T cell receptor beta chain was observed in a study of a mutant IDH1 vaccine in newly diagnosed glioma (dated by TCRdb to the early 2020s). About the investigation overall: In the chemotherapy-containing groups, vaccination started alongside temozolomide cycles, whereas in patients who had radiotherapy alone it started 4-6 weeks after radiotherapy. The roughly 33 treated patients were roughly 62% male and around 40% female, with a mean age of around 40 years. Before enrollment, most patients had been given radiochemotherapy with temozolomide as standard therapy, while the rest had received either radiotherapy alone or temozolomide alone. The week-35 safety follow-up was designated visit V12, and the week-47 end of study was designated visit V13. Peripheral blood samples were drawn at six visits, namely V03 (baseline), V05, V07, V10, V12 and V13. For exploratory analyses, longitudinal TCRB deep sequencing was carried out in around 24 treated patients wherever samples were available. The research as a whole found: Selection of PBMC samples for TCRB deep sequencing was based on availability. Vaccine-induced immune responses across multiple MHC alleles were detected in over 85% of patients. According to the authors, sample limitations meant that analyses of patient blood samples could not be reproduced. Changes in the top peripheral T cell clonotypes picked up by TCRB sequencing did not appear to be linked to pseudoprogression.

The protocol used for the library was the immunoSEQ multiplex PCR assay. Rearranged TCR beta chain sequences were amplified with the hsTCRB Kit following the manufacturer's protocol. TCRB libraries were sequenced on an Illumina MiSeq. In the authors' own workflow: The proprietary platform of the kit vendor was used for demultiplexing, trimming and gene mapping. The table was pulled from immuneACCESS by TCRdb, which kept in-frame rearrangements only. Such tables lose some clones; where checked, under half of the loss comes from unresolved V genes, and the rest has no known cause. V, J and clone size reflect that table, while D and trimming were determined from the DNA. This sample holds tens of thousands of clones; 70% to 90% were observed only once. Jointly, the top ten make up roughly 5.2% of the sample. In the case of this clone: The clone's antigen remains unknown. Base qualities are missing; no much larger clone stands one base away.

CDR1 and CDR2, per the germline V gene, are SGHAT and FQNNGV. From its cysteine to its phenylalanine, the CDR3 spans 15 amino acids. Of the read, only the CDR3 DNA is kept; its 45 bases are in frame from base 1. V is pared back by 6 bases and J by 2 bases, with 11 bases lying between the germline termini. The time point tag for this specimen amounts to: week 47, end of study. Each vaccine dose, consisting of 300 ug of a 20-mer mutant IDH1 peptide in Montanide, was administered subcutaneously with topical imiquimod. Patients received eight vaccinations in weeks 1, 3, 5, 7, 11, 15, 19 and 23, corresponding to visits V03 through V10. Newly diagnosed WHO grade 3 or 4 IDH1-mutant astrocytomas showing loss of nuclear ATRX were present in the donors. The samples were drawn from NOA16, a multicentre, single-arm, open-label phase I trial in Germany that tested a mutant IDH1 peptide vaccine in humans for the first time. The DNeasy Blood and Tissue Kit was used to extract genomic DNA from EDTA blood for TCRB sequencing.

The material sequenced was PBMCs, taken from a glioma patient whose treatment included an IDH1 peptide vaccine. The sequence joins TRBV11-2 to TRBJ2-6, with a tentative D call of TRBD1 or TRBD2, each matching 5 bases. This receptor was taken from a middle-aged man with glioma. The base sequence is TGTGCCAGCAGGAGCGGACAAGCTGGGGCCAACGTCCTGACTTTC. This is translated as CASRSGQAGANVLTF.